The next 32 T cell receptor beta chains were all read from a single sample in a study of T cells in Graves' hyperthyroidism and ophthalmopathy. The source material, RNA transcripts, was used to amplify TCR beta CDR3 regions. First-round RT-PCR targeting the TCR CDR3 was performed with the HTBI primer set. TCRdb re-called the multiplex PCR reads through MiXCR, storing one row per CDR3 protein. Here the sample spans roughly 290,000 distinct CDR3 sequences, about 13% being singletons. The sample comprised blood. These receptors all come from a middle-aged woman with Graves' hyperthyroidism.

This clonotype was seen a few times. This sequence joins TRBV19 and TRBJ1-6; no clear D. V was cut by 3 bases and J by 7 bases, with 10 bases left in between. Germline-derived CDR1 and CDR2 are LNHDA and SQIVND (reference sequence). This CDR3 contains 14 residues. CDR3 sequence (DNA): TGTGCCAGTAGTATGCCCTTCCGAAATTCACCCCTCCACTTT. Encoded protein: CASSMPFRNSPLHF.

This clonotype was observed many times. The rearrangement joins TRBV6-1 to TRBJ1-1; D possibly corresponds to TRBD1 (5 bases). The CDR3 has 15 residues. Per the germline V gene, CDR1 is MNHNS and CDR2 is SASEGT. The V end lost 5 bases, the J end lost 5 bases, and 18 bases lay between the germline ends. The CDR3 sequence: CASSRRTDGGTEAFF. CDR3 coding DNA: TGTGCCAGCAGTAGAAGGACGGATGGGGGTACTGAAGCTTTCTTT.

This clonotype has just a few counts. V usage is TRBV19 and J usage is TRBJ2-2, with TRBD1 matching 9 bases. Germline V gene sequence: CDR1 LNHDA, CDR2 SQIVND (reference sequence). This CDR3 region has 15 residues. The V and J ends lost 9 bases and 1 base, in that order; junction bases with no gene match: 6. The CDR3 is CARGDRELNTGELFF. The CDR3, as DNA: TGTGCCAGGGGGGACAGGGAATTGAACACCGGGGAGCTGTTTTTT.

This clonotype was found a few times. CDR3 amino acids: CASSHDRNQPQHF. CDR3 coding DNA: TGCGCCAGCAGCCATGATCGCAATCAGCCCCAGCATTTT. This chain links TRBV4-1 with TRBJ1-5; D gene uncertain. In germline, CDR1 is MGHRA, CDR2 YSYEKL. This CDR3 contains 13 residues. V was pared by 3 bases and J by 2 bases, with 5 bases between.

The table lists this clonotype with many counts. The chain carries TRBV10-2 and TRBJ2-1; unclear D gene. Trimming pared 2 bases from V and 14 bases from J, leaving 10 bases between. The CDR3 length is 11 residues. From germline, CDR1 is WSHSY and CDR2 SAAADI. CDR3 sequence (DNA): TGCGCCAGCAGTGAGCGCATGGTGGAGTTCTTC. Residues: CASSERMVEFF.

This clonotype has at least ten counts. The V and J genes are TRBV7-8 and TRBJ2-1, with 9 bases aligning to TRBD2. Germline lookup yields CDR1 SGHVS and CDR2 FQNEAQ. The CDR3 extends over 14 amino acids. After removal of 7 bases from V and 10 bases from J, the junction contained 11 bases not matched to a gene. DNA of the CDR3: TGTGCCAGCACAGTAGGCGGGAGGGCAGGGGAGCAGTTCTTC. Its protein is CASTVGGRAGEQFF.

In this sample, this clonotype turned up many times. This chain links TRBV12-3 or TRBV12-4 with TRBJ2-5; D tentatively reads TRBD1 or TRBD2 (5 bases each). The CDR3 spans 18 residues. V was shortened by 3 bases and J by 2 bases, with 22 bases between the two germline ends. The CDR3 DNA follows: TGTGCCAGCAGTTTCTCGGGGCAGCCCTCCTTGGGGCAAGAGACCCAGTACTTC. It codes for CASSFSGQPSLGQETQYF.

This clonotype was observed many times. The chain has TRBV7-2 and TRBJ1-4, with D unclear. The CDR3 length is 14 residues. CDR1 SGHTA and CDR2 FQGNSA come from the germline V gene. Trimming stripped 5 bases from V and 6 bases from J, with 13 bases between. The DNA for the CDR3 is TGTGCCAGCAGCCATTATGGTCTTGATGAAAAACTGTTTTTT. Translation gives CASSHYGLDEKLFF.

This clonotype turned up a few times. The chain recombines TRBV20-1 with TRBJ2-7; 8 bases are a match to TRBD1. Trimming cost V 5 bases and J 4 bases; bases outside gene matches: 1. In germline, CDR1 is DFQATT, CDR2 SNEGSKA (reference sequence). The CDR3 is made up of 11 amino acids. The CDR3 region has the DNA TGCAGTGCTGACAGGGGTTACGAGCAGTACTTC. Residues: CSADRGYEQYF.

This clonotype was picked up many times. This chain links TRBV19 with TRBJ1-2; TRBD1 matches 7 bases. The CDR3 extends over 15 amino acids. In germline, CDR1 is LNHDA, CDR2 SQIVND (reference sequence). The trim removed 5 bases at V and 0 bases at J, leaving 6 bases unmatched. As DNA, the CDR3 is TGTGCCAGTAGTCCCCGACAGGGCCCTAACTATGGCTACACCTTC. It codes for CASSPRQGPNYGYTF.

This clonotype has just a few counts. The CDR3 sequence: CAIRGLEEDIQYF. For the CDR3, the DNA is TGTGCCATCCGGGGACTAGAAGAAGACATTCAGTACTTC. This chain connects TRBV10-3 to TRBJ2-4; 8 nucleotides match TRBD2. The CDR3 is 13 residues long. J was trimmed by 8 bases and V by 8 bases; bases with no gene match: 8. Germline V gives CDR1 ENHRY, CDR2 SYGVKD.

This clonotype was seen only a few times. V gene TRBV19 combines with J gene TRBJ2-5; TRBD1 might be the D (5 bases). This CDR3 has 15 residues. Deletions cut 8 bases from V and 1 base from J, with 17 bases between. In germline, CDR1 is LNHDA, CDR2 SQIVND (reference sequence). Written as DNA, the CDR3 is TGTGCCAGTGGTCCGACAGTTCCGGGCCAAGAGACCCAGTACTTC. Translated, it gives CASGPTVPGQETQYF.

Many counts were recorded for this clonotype. This sequence joins TRBV28 and TRBJ2-1; D ambiguous. This CDR3 region has 16 residues. From germline, CDR1 is MDHEN and CDR2 SYDVKM. V was pared by 5 bases and J by 1 base, with 15 bases between. The CDR3 DNA reads TGTGCCAGCAGTCCCCCAGGAGCGCGGTCCTACAATGAGCAGTTCTTC. Translated, it gives CASSPPGARSYNEQFF.

This clonotype was counted between two and nine times. The rearrangement links TRBV6-2 or TRBV6-3 to TRBJ2-4, with D tentatively TRBD1 (6 bases). Germline assignment: CDR1 MNHEY and CDR2 SVGEGT. The CDR3 totals 14 residues. V gave up 7 bases and J gave up 2 bases, with 12 bases separating them. CDR3 region: CASTEDSSKNIQYF. CDR3 in DNA: TGTGCCAGCACCGAGGACAGTTCCAAAAACATTCAGTACTTC.

This clonotype has at least ten counts. The rearrangement uses TRBV7-9 and TRBJ2-3; D gene unclear. V was cut by 4 bases and J by 3 bases, with 8 bases left in between. This CDR3 spans 13 amino acids. In germline, CDR1 is SEHNR, CDR2 FQNEAQ (reference sequence). The CDR3 loop reads CASSSTRTDTQYF. CDR3 coding DNA: TGTGCCAGCAGCTCGACCCGGACAGATACGCAGTATTTT.

This clonotype has ten or more counts. The chain recombines TRBV12-3 or TRBV12-4 with TRBJ1-1, with D unclear. V lost 1 base to trimming and J lost 6 bases, with 6 bases between them. The CDR3 loop spans 12 amino acids. This CDR3 reads CASSLGGSEAFF. The CDR3 DNA reads as TGTGCCAGCAGTTTAGGAGGGTCTGAAGCTTTCTTT.

This clonotype was seen many times. The chain carries TRBV20-1 and TRBJ2-7, with D possibly being TRBD2 (6 bases). This CDR3 region has 13 residues. CDR1 is DFQATT and CDR2 is SNEGSKA in the germline V gene (reference sequence). The V and J ends lost 1 base and 4 bases respectively, with 11 bases between them. The CDR3 DNA reads as TGCAGTGCTAGAGTTGGAGGGAAGTACGAGCAGTACTTC. Translation: CSARVGGKYEQYF.

Note on this clonotype: An end of the junction differs from the germline gene, which may be a read error. The chain joins TRBV24-1 to TRBJ2-1; the D is unclear. The end of the DNA is better explained by TRBJ2-7, so the J call may be wrong. This CDR3 has 13 residues. From germline, CDR1 is KGHDR and CDR2 SFDVKD. In DNA, the CDR3 is TGTGCCGCCAGTGACGCCGACAACAATGAGCAGTACTTC. Translation: CAASDADNNEQYF.

This clonotype was observed many times. In nucleotides, the CDR3 is TGTGCCAGCAGCCAAGTAGCAGAGACCCAGTACTTC. Amino acid sequence: CASSQVAETQYF. The chain links TRBV3-1 to TRBJ2-5; D ambiguous. The CDR3 runs to 12 residues. CDR1 LGHDT and CDR2 YNNKEL come from the germline V gene (reference sequence). V was trimmed by 1 base and J by 4 bases, leaving 4 bases between them.

This clonotype was detected ten times or more. The chain has TRBV2 and TRBJ2-7; D may match TRBD1 or TRBD2 (5 bases each). In germline, CDR1 is SNHLY, CDR2 FYNNEI. V lost 11 bases to trimming and J lost 5 bases, with 19 bases between them. The CDR3 spans 13 residues. The CDR3 spells CARTGEGSDEQYF. CDR3 DNA sequence: TGTGCCCGAACAGGTGAGGGATCCGACGAGCAGTACTTC.

As to this clonotype: A much larger clonotype is one base distant, so this may be a read error. The chain carries TRBV27 and TRBJ2-1, with D possibly being TRBD1 or TRBD2 (5 bases each). This CDR3 has 15 residues. V was shortened by 5 bases and J by 5 bases, with 16 bases between the two germline ends. Germline V lookup: CDR1 MNHEY, CDR2 SMNVEV (reference sequence). CDR3 in amino acids: CASSLLRGRDNEQFF. CDR3 in DNA: TGTGCCAGCAGTCTTCTAAGGGGACGGGACAATGAGCAGTTCTTC.

The chain carries TRBV7-2 and TRBJ1-3; D remains ambiguous. V shed 1 base and J shed 0 bases, with 7 bases lying between them. The germline V gene has CDR1 SGHTA and CDR2 FQGNSA. There are 15 residues in the CDR3. CDR3 sequence reads: CASSLDRISGNTIYF. The CDR3, as DNA: TGTGCCAGCAGCTTAGACAGAATCTCTGGAAACACCATATATTTT.

The DNA for the CDR3 is TGTGCCAGCTCACCAAGCCGGGACCTCCCCTATGGCTACACCTTC. Amino acids: CASSPSRDLPYGYTF. The chain links TRBV18 to TRBJ1-2, with D possibly TRBD1 on 5 matching bases. CDR1 is KGHSH and CDR2 is LQKENI in the germline V gene. This CDR3 region has 15 residues. V lost 2 bases and J lost 4, with 14 bases in between. The full variable domain, with the rest looked up from reference TRBV18 and TRBJ1-2, is NAGVMQNPRHLVRRRGQEARLRCSPMKGHSHVYWYRQLPEEGLKFMVYLQKENIIDESGMPKERFSAEFPKEGPSILRIQQVVRGDSAAYFCASSPSRDLPYGYTFGSGTRLTVV.

This clonotype has ten or more counts. The rearrangement uses TRBV12-5 and TRBJ1-3; D uncertain. Germline V gene data show CDR1 as LGHNT and CDR2 as FRNRAP. There are 17 residues in the CDR3. V lost 8 bases to trimming and J lost 1 base, with 21 bases between them. The CDR3 loop reads CASPPAFPRQSGNTIYF. The CDR3 DNA follows: TGTGCTAGTCCCCCGGCCTTTCCTAGGCAGTCTGGAAACACCATATATTTT.

This clonotype showed up many times. The CDR3 region is CASSIAGGPTDTQYF. For the CDR3, the DNA is TGTGCCAGCAGTATAGCGGGAGGGCCGACAGATACGCAGTATTTT. The V call is TRBV2, the J call TRBJ2-3; 11 bases match TRBD2. The CDR3 contains 15 residues. CDR1 is SNHLY, CDR2 FYNNEI, per germline. The junction had 4 bases not matched to a gene; V was cut back by 5 bases and J by 3 bases.

This clonotype was detected ten times or more. The V gene is TRBV5-1, the J gene TRBJ2-1; 7 nucleotides agree with TRBD2. The CDR3 loop spans 15 amino acids. Germline V gives CDR1 SGHRS, CDR2 YFSETQ. V shed 0 bases, J shed 2 bases, and the junction held 2 bases outside the gene matches. CDR3 amino acids: CASSLAGLTYNEQFF. Written as DNA, the CDR3 is TGCGCCAGCAGCTTGGCGGGACTAACCTACAATGAGCAGTTCTTC.

This clonotype was detected ten times or more. This rearrangement joins TRBV6-1 to TRBJ1-1; D is unclear. The CDR3 runs 15 residues. The V gene lost 5 bases and the J gene lost 5 bases, with 18 bases spanning the gap. The V gene's germline CDR1 is MNHNS and CDR2 SASEGT. This chain's CDR3 is CASSYAASLMTEAFF. As DNA, the CDR3 is TGTGCCAGCAGTTACGCGGCTTCCTTAATGACTGAAGCTTTCTTT.

This clonotype appeared many times. CDR3 nucleotides: TGTGCCAGCAGCGTGACAGGGGGCGGGAATTCACCCCTCCACTTT. It codes for CASSVTGGGNSPLHF. This chain joins TRBV5-8 and TRBJ1-6; 10 nucleotides line up with TRBD1. J lost 7 bases, V lost 4 bases, and 5 bases had no gene match. Germline V gene data show CDR1 as SGHTS and CDR2 as YDEGEE. The CDR3 length is 15 residues.

The sample holds many counts of this clonotype. The V gene is TRBV27, the J gene TRBJ2-7, with D maybe TRBD2 (6 bases). Germline-derived CDR1 and CDR2 are MNHEY and SMNVEV (reference sequence). The length of the CDR3 is 14 residues. The V end was cut by 3 bases, the J end by 5 bases, with 14 bases between. Here the CDR3 reads CASSFRAGLNEQYF. CDR3 in DNA: TGTGCCAGCAGTTTTAGGGCGGGACTCAACGAGCAGTACTTC.

As for this clonotype: A read error may explain this, as a much larger clone is one base away. The J gene is TRBJ2-7, the V gene TRBV7-2, with D possibly matching TRBD2 (5 bases). There are 15 residues in the CDR3. Germline CDR1 reads SGHTA; CDR2 reads FQGNSA. V lost 4 bases and J 1 base, leaving 14 bases between the germline ends. CDR3 sequence: CASSSARTWSYEQYF. CDR3 coding DNA: TGTGCCAGCAGCTCCGCCAGGACTTGGTCCTACGAGCAGTACTTC.

This clonotype occurred many times. This chain links TRBV7-2 with TRBJ2-7; D is undetermined. V lost 5 bases, J lost 3 bases, and 8 bases lay in between. Germline V gene lookup returns CDR1 SGHTA and CDR2 FQGNSA. The CDR3 totals 12 residues. The CDR3 sequence is CASSTTGYEQYF. The CDR3, as DNA: TGTGCCAGCAGCACGACCGGCTACGAGCAGTACTTC.

This clonotype was observed many times. The J gene is TRBJ2-5, the V gene TRBV5-6; TRBD1 aligns across 10 bases. Unmatched junction bases numbered 6, after V lost 5 bases and J lost 5 bases. In germline, CDR1 is SGHDT, CDR2 YYEEEE. The CDR3 is made up of 14 amino acids. The CDR3 protein is CASRSGTGVETQYF. CDR3 bases: TGTGCCAGCAGATCCGGGACAGGGGTCGAGACCCAGTACTTC.